This T cell receptor (beta chain) was recovered during a study of response to subunit inactivated influenza vaccine. Notes on this clonotype: The antigen remains undetermined.

In TCRdb, the RT-PCR reads were re-called with MiXCR into one record per CDR3 protein. The sample consists of 450,000 to 600,000 distinct CDR3 sequences, roughly 7.9% of them appearing once. This CDR3 spans 18 amino acids. The V gene end was trimmed by 5 bases and the J gene end by 3 bases; junction bases not matched to a gene: 13. In germline, CDR1 is MNHEY, CDR2 SVGEGT. Whole-study findings and limits: That few new T cells are recruited by each seasonal influenza vaccination was the authors' suggestion.

The starting material was PBMCs from blood, obtained about 24 months after vaccination. The genes are TRBV6-2 or TRBV6-3 and TRBJ2-7; 13 nucleotides match TRBD2. The receptor's source is a man aged 50 to 69 who received an inactivated influenza vaccine. This chain's CDR3 is CASSPTSGRAGYFYEQYF. In DNA, the CDR3 is TGTGCCAGCAGTCCCACTAGCGGGAGGGCGGGATACTTCTACGAGCAGTACTTC.